This T cell receptor (beta chain) was sequenced for a study of CD8+ T cells in alopecia areata. Study-wide results and caveats: Clonality in lesional scalp, especially alopecia totalis/universalis, exceeded that of normal scalp.

Germline assignment: CDR1 SGHTA and CDR2 FQGTGA. Trimming pared 4 bases from V and 2 bases from J, leaving 12 bases between. This CDR3 has 15 amino acids. On this clone: Antigen unknown.

RNA was isolated and reverse transcribed to cDNA, the sequencing template. Produced via immunoSEQ multiplex PCR; TCRdb's table is partial and in-frame only. This sample has 100,000 to 150,000 clones, with around two fifths found just once. This sequence originates from a human donor with alopecia areata. The chain uses TRBV7-3 and TRBJ2-1, with a tentative D call TRBD2 (7 bases). The sequenced sample was CD4+ T cells sorted from blood. The CDR3 protein is CASSSRGLPYNEQFF. The DNA of the CDR3 is TGTGCCAGCAGCTCCAGGGGACTACCCTACAATGAGCAGTTCTTC.